One T cell receptor (beta chain) is described in this entry. Its cognate antigen is unknown. Looked up from germline, CDR1 is ENHRY and CDR2 is SYGVKD. This CDR3 is built from 11 residues. With 6 bases clipped from V and 11 bases from J, the junction kept 6 bases outside the gene matches. This specimen belongs to a study of cytomegalovirus exposure and HLA in healthy donors. Across the whole study: Among the roughly 400 genotyped donors, 81% were placed in the Caucasian-associated ancestry cluster.

Study outcomes and limitations: Researchers reported from a later analysis that most CMV-associated TCR beta chains appeared HLA-restricted. The classifier reportedly diagnosed cytomegalovirus status with high specificity and sensitivity. Later analysis associated a missense DCLRE1C variant with TCR beta V- and J-gene trimming.

The study ran its PCR with 60 Vbeta and 13 Jbeta primers. This table comes from immunoSEQ multiplex PCR, and its TCRdb copy is limited to in-frame clones, with some not included. The sample carries more than 100,000 clones, over 80% recorded once. The sequence was obtained from a man in his forties in good health and CMV-seronegative. The chain links TRBV10-3 to TRBJ1-1; 7 nucleotides match TRBD1. Sequencing was performed on PBMCs. This CDR3 is CAISEGAAAFF. As DNA, the CDR3 is TGTGCCATCAGCGAGGGGGCAGCCGCTTTCTTT.